This TCR beta chain was captured in a study of neurological immune-mediated disorders. Via MiXCR, TCRdb re-called the 5' RACE reads, giving one row per CDR3 protein. The table lists over 15,000 distinct CDR3 sequences, 27% of them singletons. The CDR3 contains 15 residues. CDR1 is SSHAT, CDR2 FNYEAQ, per germline (reference sequence). Libraries used 2 million unsorted PBMCs kept frozen in RNAlater. This clonotype was recorded at least ten times. The junction and the germline gene differ at one end; a read error may be behind it. This TCR was sampled from a man aged 50 to 59 with HTLV-1-associated myelopathy (HAM/TSP). This chain uses TRBV7-7 with TRBJ2-1, with D maybe TRBD1 (5 bases). The sample taken for sequencing was PBMCs. DNA of the CDR3: TGTGCTAGCAGCTCAGGGCTCAGCTCCTACAATGAGCAGTTCTTC. Protein sequence: CASSSGLSSYNEQFF.